One sample yielded the 12 T cell receptor beta chains listed below, sequenced in a study of blood T cell repertoires in COVID-19. TCRdb keeps only in-frame clones here, not all; method: immunoSEQ multiplex PCR. The repertoire holds fewer than 350,000 clones, with around nine tenths as singletons. The sequencing input was PBMCs or T cells enriched from blood (not recorded which). Receptors were obtained from a woman in her 40s who had recovered from COVID-19.

This chain links TRBV7-2 with TRBJ2-2, with D tentatively TRBD1 (5 bases). The CDR3 length is 18 residues. Germline lookup yields CDR1 SGHTA and CDR2 FQGNSA. With 3 bases removed from V and 6 bases from J, the gap between germline ends came to 23 bases. The CDR3, as DNA: TGTGCCAGCAGCTTTATTTGGGTCAGGGAAACTGACGCCGGGGAGCTGTTTTTT. Translated: CASSFIWVRETDAGELFF.

The chain combines TRBV2 with TRBJ2-4; D is uncertain. The germline V gene has CDR1 SNHLY and CDR2 FYNNEI. Trimming took 8 bases from V and 8 from J, leaving 19 bases between them. The CDR3 is 14 residues long. CDR3 loop: CASQAGSYDDIQYF. For the CDR3, the DNA is TGTGCCAGCCAAGCCGGGTCCTACGACGACATTCAGTACTTC.

The V gene is TRBV29-1, the J gene TRBJ1-2; perhaps TRBD1 as D (6 bases). The CDR3 is made up of 13 amino acids. Trimming cost V 1 base and J 4 bases, with 10 bases left between them. Germline V gene lookup returns CDR1 SQVTM and CDR2 ANQGSEA. The DNA for the CDR3 is TGCAGCGTTGAAGGACAGGTTAGCTATGGCTACACCTTC. Translated: CSVEGQVSYGYTF.

The V gene is TRBV18, the J gene TRBJ2-2; D remains unclear. Trimming removed 1 base at V and 7 bases at J, with 16 bases between. Germline lookup yields CDR1 KGHSH and CDR2 LQKENI. The CDR3 length is 16 residues. The CDR3 DNA is TGTGCCAGCTCACCACTCGACTTTTTGAAAATCGGGGAGCTGTTTTTT. The encoded protein is CASSPLDFLKIGELFF.

The genes are TRBV6-5 and TRBJ2-1; D gene ambiguous. The CDR3 runs to 15 residues. Germline loops: CDR1 MNHEY, CDR2 SVGAGI. Trimming left V 7 bases short and J 0 bases short, with 13 bases between. Here the CDR3 DNA reads TGTGCCAGCACCGAAAGTACAAACTCCTACAATGAGCAGTTCTTC. Translation: CASTESTNSYNEQFF.

The CDR3 sequence: CASSYQRGNYGYTF. DNA for the CDR3: TGTGCCAGCAGTTACCAACGGGGGAACTATGGCTACACCTTC. This sequence joins TRBV3-1 (or the pseudogene TRBV3-2) and TRBJ1-2; perhaps TRBD1 as D (5 bases). Germline lookup yields CDR1 LGHDT and CDR2 YNNKEL (reference sequence). This CDR3 comprises 14 residues. Trimming removed 6 bases at V and 2 bases at J, with 13 bases between.

The rearrangement uses TRBV29-1 and TRBJ1-3, with a weak D call TRBD1 (6 bases). V was cut by 6 bases and J by 4 bases, with 13 bases left in between. CDR1 and CDR2 (germline): SQVTM, ANQGSEA. This CDR3 region has 13 residues. CDR3 DNA: TGCAGCGTAGCAGGGGATACGGGAAACACCATATATTTT. It specifies CSVAGDTGNTIYF. Supplemented by reference TRBV29-1 and TRBJ1-3, the full variable domain reads SAVISQKPSRDICQRGTSLTIQCQVDSQVTMMFWYRQQPGQSLTLIATANQGSEATYESGFVIDKFPISRPNLTFSTLTVSNMSPEDSSIYLCSVAGDTGNTIYFGEGSWLTVV.

This rearrangement joins TRBV6-5 to TRBJ2-1; 7 bases fit TRBD2. This CDR3 is built from 15 residues. Per the germline V gene, CDR1 is MNHEY and CDR2 is SVGAGI. Trimming at V came to 6 bases and at J to 1 base, leaving 6 bases not matched to a gene. The CDR3 sequence: CASSPLARSYNEQFF. Here the CDR3 DNA reads TGTGCCAGCAGCCCACTAGCGCGTTCCTACAATGAGCAGTTCTTC.

This clone was recorded only once. V usage is TRBV7-3 and J usage is TRBJ2-2; TRBD1 agrees at 9 bases. The ends lost 4 bases at V and 7 bases at J; junction bases unmatched: 7. This CDR3 has 15 residues. Per the germline V gene, CDR1 is SGHTA and CDR2 is FQGTGA. Written as DNA, the CDR3 is TGTGCCAGCAGCTCCCAGACAGGGGGGATCGGGGAGCTGTTTTTT. Its translation is CASSSQTGGIGELFF.

V and J are TRBV5-1 and TRBJ1-2, with 8 nucleotides matching TRBD1. The V gene end was trimmed by 7 bases and the J gene end by 0 bases; junction bases not matched to a gene: 8. The CDR3 extends over 15 amino acids. The germline V gene has CDR1 SGHRS and CDR2 YFSETQ. CDR3 sequence: CASRTGTGTNYGYTF. CDR3 coding DNA: TGCGCCAGCCGTACTGGGACAGGTACTAACTATGGCTACACCTTC. The variable domain in full, completed from reference TRBV5-1 and TRBJ1-2, reads KAGVTQTPRYLIKTRGQQVTLSCSPISGHRSVSWYQQTPGQGLQFLFEYFSETQRNKGNFPGRFSGRQFSNSRSEMNVSTLELGDSALYLCASRTGTGTNYGYTFGSGTRLTVV.

The V gene is TRBV5-1, the J gene TRBJ2-5; a possible D gene is TRBD2 (6 bases). Trimming cost V 3 bases and J 2 bases, with 17 bases left between them. Germline CDR1 SGHRS, CDR2 YFSETQ. This CDR3 is 16 amino acids long. The CDR3 nucleotides are TGCGCCAGCAGCTGGGGGGTCGCGGGTTGGCAAGAGACCCAGTACTTC. Its translation is CASSWGVAGWQETQYF.

This chain's CDR3 is CASSRPGGNEQFF. DNA of the CDR3: TGTGCCAGCAGCCGCCCGGGGGGCAATGAGCAGTTCTTC. The V gene is TRBV12-3 or TRBV12-4, the J gene TRBJ2-1; 7 nucleotides line up with TRBD2. This CDR3 contains 13 residues. V dropped 6 bases and J dropped 6; count of bases not matched to a gene: 5.